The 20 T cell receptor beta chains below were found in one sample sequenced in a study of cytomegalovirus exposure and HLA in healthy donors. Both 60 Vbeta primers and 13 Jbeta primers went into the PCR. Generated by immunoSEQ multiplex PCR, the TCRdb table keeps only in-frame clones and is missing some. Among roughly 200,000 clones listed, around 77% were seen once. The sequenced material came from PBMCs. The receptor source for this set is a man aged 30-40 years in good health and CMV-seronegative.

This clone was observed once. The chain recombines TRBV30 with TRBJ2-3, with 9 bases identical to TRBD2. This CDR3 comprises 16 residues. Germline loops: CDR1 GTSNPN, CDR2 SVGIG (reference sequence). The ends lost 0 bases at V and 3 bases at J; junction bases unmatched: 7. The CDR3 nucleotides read TGTGCCTGGAGTGTCCTTCAGAGCGGGAGGACAGATACGCAGTATTTT. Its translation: CAWSVLQSGRTDTQYF. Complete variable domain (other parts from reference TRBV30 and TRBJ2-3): SQTIHQWPATLVQPVGSPLSLECTVEGTSNPNLYWYRQAAGRGLQLLFYSVGIGQISSEVPQNLSASRPQDRQFILSSKKLLLSDSGFYLCAWSVLQSGRTDTQYFGPGTRLTVL.

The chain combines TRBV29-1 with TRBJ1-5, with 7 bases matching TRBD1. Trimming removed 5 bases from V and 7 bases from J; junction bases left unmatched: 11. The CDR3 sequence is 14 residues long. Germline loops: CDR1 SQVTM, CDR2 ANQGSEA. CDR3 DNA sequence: TGCAGCGTTACGATGACAGGGACGAGGCAGCCCCAGCATTTT. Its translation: CSVTMTGTRQPQHF.

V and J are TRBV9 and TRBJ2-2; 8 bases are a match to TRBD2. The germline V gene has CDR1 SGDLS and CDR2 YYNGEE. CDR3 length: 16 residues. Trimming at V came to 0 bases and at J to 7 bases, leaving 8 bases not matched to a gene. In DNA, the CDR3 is TGTGCCAGCAGCGTAGCTGGCCGGGAGGGGCGCGGGGAGCTGTTTTTT. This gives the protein CASSVAGREGRGELFF.

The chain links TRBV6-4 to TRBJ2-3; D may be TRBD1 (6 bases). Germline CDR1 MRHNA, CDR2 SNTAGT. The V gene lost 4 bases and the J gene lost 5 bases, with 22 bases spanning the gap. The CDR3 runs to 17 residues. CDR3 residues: CASSGPGTSFFLDTQYF. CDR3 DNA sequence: TGTGCCAGCAGTGGACCCGGGACATCTTTCTTTCTAGATACGCAGTATTTT.

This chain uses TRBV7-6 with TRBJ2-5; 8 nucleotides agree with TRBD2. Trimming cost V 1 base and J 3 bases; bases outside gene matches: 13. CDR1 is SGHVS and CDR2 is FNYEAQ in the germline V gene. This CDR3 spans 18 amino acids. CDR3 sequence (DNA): TGTGCCAGCAGCTTAGTACCCCTGGGACTAGGGGCCAAAGAGACCCAGTACTTC. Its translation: CASSLVPLGLGAKETQYF.

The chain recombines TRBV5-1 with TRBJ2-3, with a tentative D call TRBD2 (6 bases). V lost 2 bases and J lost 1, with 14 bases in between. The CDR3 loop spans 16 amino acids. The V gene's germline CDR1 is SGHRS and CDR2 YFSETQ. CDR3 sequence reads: CASSLTPGLRTDTQYF. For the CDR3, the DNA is TGCGCCAGCAGCTTAACCCCGGGACTCCGCACAGATACGCAGTATTTT.

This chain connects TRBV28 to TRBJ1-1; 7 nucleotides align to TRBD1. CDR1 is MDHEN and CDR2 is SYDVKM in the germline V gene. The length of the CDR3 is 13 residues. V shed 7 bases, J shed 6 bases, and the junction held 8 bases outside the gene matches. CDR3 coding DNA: TGTGCCAGCACCTCCGAAGGGACAGCTGAAGCTTTCTTT. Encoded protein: CASTSEGTAEAFF.

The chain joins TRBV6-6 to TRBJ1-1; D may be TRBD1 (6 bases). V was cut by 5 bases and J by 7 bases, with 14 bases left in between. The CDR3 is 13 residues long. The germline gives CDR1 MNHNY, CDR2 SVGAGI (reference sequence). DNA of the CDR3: TGTGCCAGCAGTCCGCCCGGACAGCGTGAAGCTTTCTTT. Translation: CASSPPGQREAFF.

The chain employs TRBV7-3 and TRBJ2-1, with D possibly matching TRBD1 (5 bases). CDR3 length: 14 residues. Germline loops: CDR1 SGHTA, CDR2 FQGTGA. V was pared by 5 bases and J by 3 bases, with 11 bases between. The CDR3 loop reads CASSPRQGYNEQFF. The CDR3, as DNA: TGTGCCAGCAGCCCTCGGCAGGGCTACAATGAGCAGTTCTTC.

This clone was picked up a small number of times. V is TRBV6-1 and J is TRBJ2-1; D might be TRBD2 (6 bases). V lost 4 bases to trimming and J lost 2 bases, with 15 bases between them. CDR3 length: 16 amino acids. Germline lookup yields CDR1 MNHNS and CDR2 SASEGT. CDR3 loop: CASSGTGTHAYNEQFF. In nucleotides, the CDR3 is TGTGCCAGCAGTGGAACCGGGACTCACGCCTACAATGAGCAGTTCTTC.

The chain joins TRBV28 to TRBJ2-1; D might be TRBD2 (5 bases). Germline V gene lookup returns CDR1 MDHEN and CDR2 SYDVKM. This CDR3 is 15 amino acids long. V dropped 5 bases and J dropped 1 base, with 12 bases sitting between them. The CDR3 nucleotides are TGTGCCAGCAGTCCCCTCGGGGATTCCTACAATGAGCAGTTCTTC. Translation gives CASSPLGDSYNEQFF.

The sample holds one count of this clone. The DNA of the CDR3 is TGTGCCAGCAGTTCCGGGACAGGGGGCCACACCTTC. Translating gives CASSSGTGGHTF. The rearrangement joins TRBV6-5 to TRBJ1-2; 12 bases fit TRBD1. CDR3 length: 12 amino acids. V lost 4 bases to trimming and J lost 12 bases; unmatched junction nucleotides: 3. The germline V gene encodes CDR1 MNHEY and CDR2 SVGAGI.

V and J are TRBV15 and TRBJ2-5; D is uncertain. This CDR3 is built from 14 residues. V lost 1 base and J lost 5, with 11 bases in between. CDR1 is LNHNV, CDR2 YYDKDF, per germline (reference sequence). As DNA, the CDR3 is TGTGCCACCAGCAGAGTCTTAGTCGGGGAGACCCAGTACTTC. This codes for CATSRVLVGETQYF.

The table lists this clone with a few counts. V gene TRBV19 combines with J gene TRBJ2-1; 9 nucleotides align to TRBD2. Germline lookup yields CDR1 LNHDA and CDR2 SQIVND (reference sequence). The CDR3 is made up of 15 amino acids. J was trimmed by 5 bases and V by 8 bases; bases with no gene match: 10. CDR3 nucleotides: TGTGCCAGTGACTCCGGGACTAGCTCTAACAATGAGCAGTTCTTC. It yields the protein CASDSGTSSNNEQFF.

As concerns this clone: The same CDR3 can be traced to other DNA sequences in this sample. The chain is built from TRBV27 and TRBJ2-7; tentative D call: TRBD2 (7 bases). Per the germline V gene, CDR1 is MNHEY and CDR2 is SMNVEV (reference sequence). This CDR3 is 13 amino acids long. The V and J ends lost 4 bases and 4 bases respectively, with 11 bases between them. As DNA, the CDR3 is TGTGCCAGCAGTTCGGGGGGCGGTTACGAGCAGTACTTC. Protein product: CASSSGGGYEQYF.

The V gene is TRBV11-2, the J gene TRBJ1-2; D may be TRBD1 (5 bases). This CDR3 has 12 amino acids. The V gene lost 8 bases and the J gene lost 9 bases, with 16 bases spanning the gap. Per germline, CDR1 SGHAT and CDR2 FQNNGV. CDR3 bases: TGTGCCAGCGCCGCGAAGGGGATAAGCTACACCTTC. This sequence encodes CASAAKGISYTF.

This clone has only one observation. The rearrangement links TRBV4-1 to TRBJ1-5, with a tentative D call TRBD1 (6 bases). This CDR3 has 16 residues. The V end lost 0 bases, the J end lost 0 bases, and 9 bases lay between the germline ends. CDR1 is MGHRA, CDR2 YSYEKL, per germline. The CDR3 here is CASSQDGQYSNQPQHF. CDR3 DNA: TGCGCCAGCAGCCAAGATGGACAGTATAGCAATCAGCCCCAGCATTTT.

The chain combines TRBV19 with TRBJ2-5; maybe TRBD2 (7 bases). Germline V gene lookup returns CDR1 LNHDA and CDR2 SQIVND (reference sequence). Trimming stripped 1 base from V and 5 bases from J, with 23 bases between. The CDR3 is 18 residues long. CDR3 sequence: CASSIVFEGPGGRETQYF. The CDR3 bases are TGTGCCAGTAGTATAGTCTTTGAAGGCCCCGGGGGGCGTGAGACCCAGTACTTC. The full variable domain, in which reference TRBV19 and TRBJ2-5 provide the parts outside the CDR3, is DGGITQSPKYLFRKEGQNVTLSCEQNLNHDAMYWYRQDPGQGLRLIYYSQIVNDFQKGDIAEGYSVSREKKESFPLTVTSAQKNPTAFYLCASSIVFEGPGGRETQYFGPGTRLLVL.

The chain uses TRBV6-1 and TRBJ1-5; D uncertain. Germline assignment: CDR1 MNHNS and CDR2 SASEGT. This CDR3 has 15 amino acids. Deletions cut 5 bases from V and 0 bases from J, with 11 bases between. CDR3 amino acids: CASSRTENSNQPQHF. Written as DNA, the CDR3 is TGTGCCAGCAGTAGAACAGAGAATAGCAATCAGCCCCAGCATTTT.

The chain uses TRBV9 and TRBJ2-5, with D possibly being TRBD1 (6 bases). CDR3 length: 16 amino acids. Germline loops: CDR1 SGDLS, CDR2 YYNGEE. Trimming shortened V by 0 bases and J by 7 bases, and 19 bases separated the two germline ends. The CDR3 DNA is TGTGCCAGCAGCGTAGAAATTAGCGCCGTAGGGGGGACCCAGTACTTC. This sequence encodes CASSVEISAVGGTQYF. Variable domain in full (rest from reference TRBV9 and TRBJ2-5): DSGVTQTPKHLITATGQRVTLRCSPRSGDLSVYWYQQSLDQGLQFLIQYYNGEERAKGNILERFSAQQFPDLHSELNLSSLELGDSALYFCASSVEISAVGGTQYFGPGTRLLVL.